The TCR beta chain under discussion was sequenced for a study of memory CD4+ T cells and cytomegalovirus serostatus. Using immunoSEQ multiplex PCR, the repertoire was profiled, and TCRdb retains in-frame clones only, with some absent. The sample lists about 42,000 clones; 75% to 85% were seen once. This clone was picked up a small number of times. The sort gate was single viable CD3+CD4+CD8-CD45RO+ cells for memory CD4+ T cells. Germline V gene lookup returns CDR1 SGHDT and CDR2 YYEEEE. The CDR3 covers 13 residues. Losses at the gene ends were 3 bases for V and 5 bases for J; bases not matched to a gene: 2.

The J gene is TRBJ1-1, the V gene TRBV5-6; 9 nucleotides line up with TRBD1. Input material: memory CD4+ T cells from blood. This receptor was identified in an adult in good health and CMV-seronegative. CDR3 region: CASSWDRATEAFF. The CDR3 nucleotides read TGTGCCAGCAGCTGGGACAGGGCGACTGAAGCTTTCTTT. The full variable domain, rest sourced from reference TRBV5-6 and TRBJ1-1, is DAGVTQSPTHLIKTRGQQVTLRCSPKSGHDTVSWYQQALGQGPQFIFQYYEEEERQRGNFPDRFSGHQFPNYSSELNVNALLLGDSALYLCASSWDRATEAFFGQGTRLTVV.